This T cell receptor beta chain was documented in a study of blood T cell repertoires in COVID-19. Study-level information: Samples came from the United States, Italy and Spain, spanning acute and convalescent COVID-19. PBMCs, B-cell-depleted T cells, or T cells were the source of the cDNA or gDNA that made up the material.

Germline V gives CDR1 SGHKS, CDR2 YYEKEE (reference sequence). This CDR3 is built from 15 residues. V dropped 3 bases and J dropped 0; count of bases not matched to a gene: 3. As originally analysed: Amplification of reference gene primers provided the estimated nucleated cell counts. Data came from immunoSEQ multiplex PCR; TCRdb stores just in-frame clones and leaves some out. V, J and clone size were drawn from that table, and D and trimming were deduced from the DNA. The sample yields about 240,000 clones, roughly four fifths seen once. V and J are TRBV5-5 and TRBJ1-5; 7 bases align to TRBD1. Material: peripheral blood. The clonotype was recovered from a woman in her seventies with acute or convalescent COVID-19. The CDR3 DNA sequence: TGTGCCAGCAGCTCGGGACAGACTAGCAATCAGCCCCAGCATTTT. Its translation: CASSSGQTSNQPQHF.